Each of the 26 T cell receptor beta chains below was sequenced from the same sample in a study of TIL therapy for anti-PD-1-resistant metastatic lung cancer. The libraries were made with immunoSEQ v3. The assay was immunoSEQ multiplex PCR, and TCRdb's table has in-frame clones only and misses some. The profile shows approximately 47,000 clones, approximately 83% of them singletons. Noted time point: pre-treatment sample, taken before nivolumab and TIL therapy. The specimen was blood, collected at baseline. All receptors come from a person aged 25 to 79 with non-small cell lung cancer.

The gene calls are TRBV5-6 and TRBJ1-1; 7 positions agree with TRBD1. The CDR3 is 17 amino acids. CDR1 and CDR2 (germline): SGHDT, YYEEEE. Unmatched junction bases numbered 22, after V lost 4 bases and J lost 10 bases. The CDR3 DNA follows: TGTGCCAGCAGCCCAAAGGGGGCGGCCTGGCAGGGTCGTAGAGCTTTCTTT. Translation: CASSPKGAAWQGRRAFF.

This sequence joins TRBV5-1 and TRBJ2-7, with TRBD1 identical over 8 bases. The CDR3 runs 16 residues. With 3 bases clipped from V and 7 bases from J, the junction kept 15 bases outside the gene matches. From germline, CDR1 is SGHRS and CDR2 YFSETQ. The CDR3 coding sequence is TGCGCCAGCAGCTCCCTAGGGACAGGAGGCTTCGGGGAGCAGTACTTC. This translates into CASSSLGTGGFGEQYF.

The chain joins TRBV5-6 to TRBJ1-1, with D unclear. The CDR3 has 18 residues. Trimming removed 1 base at V and 0 bases at J, with 19 bases between. The germline gives CDR1 SGHDT, CDR2 YYEEEE. CDR3 protein: CASSLLAGTSVLNTEAFF. The CDR3 DNA sequence: TGTGCCAGCAGCTTGTTAGCTGGCACCTCAGTCTTGAACACTGAAGCTTTCTTT.

This clone has just one count. The chain carries TRBV6-5 and TRBJ1-6, with 7 nucleotides matching TRBD1. The CDR3 runs 15 residues. V was pared by 5 bases and J by 9 bases, with 10 bases of the junction left unmatched. The germline CDR1 and CDR2 sequences are MNHEY and SVGAGI. This CDR3 is CASSPRRGLSSPLHF. The CDR3 nucleotides are TGTGCCAGCAGTCCGCGGAGGGGGCTTAGTTCACCCCTCCACTTT.

The rearrangement links TRBV10-3 to TRBJ2-7, with unresolved D. The CDR3 length is 11 residues. Trimming removed 2 bases at V and 4 bases at J, with 3 bases between. Germline V lookup: CDR1 ENHRY, CDR2 SYGVKD. For the CDR3, the DNA is TGTGCCATCAGTGAGGGGTACGAGCAGTACTTC. Amino acid sequence: CAISEGYEQYF.

The count of this clone is one. This chain connects TRBV29-1 to TRBJ2-7; D not resolved. This CDR3 spans 11 amino acids. Germline V lookup: CDR1 SQVTM, CDR2 ANQGSEA. The V end lost 4 bases, the J end lost 4 bases, and 8 bases lay between the germline ends. The CDR3 spells CSVVAGYEQYF. The CDR3 DNA sequence: TGCAGCGTTGTAGCCGGGTACGAGCAGTACTTC.

This clone was seen only once. The chain employs TRBV9 and TRBJ2-5; 7 nucleotides match TRBD2. The germline V gene has CDR1 SGDLS and CDR2 YYNGEE. Trimming removed 5 bases from V and 4 bases from J; junction bases left unmatched: 11. This CDR3 comprises 15 residues. CDR3 sequence reads: CASSTGGYGSETQYF. CDR3 DNA sequence: TGTGCCAGCAGTACCGGGGGGTACGGGTCAGAGACCCAGTACTTC.

The rearrangement joins TRBV11-3 to TRBJ1-1; 7 bases align to TRBD1. The CDR3 has 12 residues. V shed 5 bases, J shed 8 bases, and the junction held 5 bases outside the gene matches. CDR1 SGHNT and CDR2 YENEEA come from the germline V gene. The CDR3 spells CASSNPGQEAFF. As DNA, the CDR3 is TGTGCCAGCAGCAACCCGGGACAGGAAGCTTTCTTT.

The chain has TRBV15 and TRBJ2-1, with D uncertain. This CDR3 has 13 residues. Between the trimmed V and J ends, which lost 8 bases and 3 bases, there was a span of 11 bases. Germline CDR1 LNHNV, CDR2 YYDKDF (reference sequence). The CDR3: CATQRLYYNEQFF. The CDR3, as DNA: TGTGCCACCCAACGGCTCTACTACAATGAGCAGTTCTTC.

This rearrangement joins TRBV28 to TRBJ2-5; D is tentatively TRBD1 or TRBD2 (6 bases each). Trimming left V 5 bases short and J 2 bases short, with 18 bases between. CDR3 length: 16 amino acids. Per germline, CDR1 MDHEN and CDR2 SYDVKM. The CDR3 loop reads CASSSSGATYQETQYF. The CDR3 bases are TGTGCCAGCAGTAGCTCGGGGGCGACCTATCAAGAGACCCAGTACTTC.

The chain employs TRBV4-3 and TRBJ1-2; TRBD1 agrees at 7 bases. Germline values: CDR1 LGHNA, CDR2 YSLEER. This CDR3 has 14 residues. J was trimmed by 8 bases and V by 2 bases; bases with no gene match: 8. CDR3 coding DNA: TGCGCCAGCAGCCAACCCGGGACAGTCAGCGGCTACACCTTC. It yields the protein CASSQPGTVSGYTF.

In this sample, this clone turned up once. The V and J genes are TRBV3-1 (or the pseudogene TRBV3-2) and TRBJ1-2, with a weak D call TRBD1 (6 bases). V was clipped by 1 base and J by 4 bases, with 16 bases between them. CDR1 LGHDT and CDR2 YNNKEL come from the germline V gene (reference sequence). This CDR3 comprises 16 residues. As DNA, the CDR3 is TGTGCCAGCAGCCAAGCTGGACAGCCCAAGGCCTATGGCTACACCTTC. Translated: CASSQAGQPKAYGYTF.

The rearrangement links TRBV5-8 to TRBJ2-7; D remains unclear. This CDR3 comprises 11 residues. Deletions cut 5 bases from V and 6 bases from J, with 9 bases between. Germline CDR1 reads SGHTS; CDR2 reads YDEGEE. The CDR3 DNA follows: TGTGCCAGCAGGTGGATCGGCGAGCAGTACTTC. Translating it yields CASRWIGEQYF.

The chain is built from TRBV6-2 or TRBV6-3 and TRBJ2-3, with 7 bases identical to TRBD2. The junction had 5 bases not matched to a gene; V was cut back by 5 bases and J by 0 bases. This CDR3 comprises 15 residues. The V gene's germline CDR1 is MNHEY and CDR2 SVGEGT. The CDR3 sequence is CASSTGAGSTDTQYF. The CDR3 DNA is TGTGCCAGCAGTACTGGAGCGGGGAGCACAGATACGCAGTATTTT.

The chain uses TRBV4-1 and TRBJ2-3; tentative D call: TRBD1 (6 bases). The CDR3 is made up of 15 amino acids. The V end lost 0 bases, the J end lost 0 bases, and 7 bases lay between the germline ends. The V gene's germline CDR1 is MGHRA and CDR2 YSYEKL. CDR3 coding DNA: TGCGCCAGCAGCCAAGAAGGGGGAAGCACAGATACGCAGTATTTT. Amino acid sequence: CASSQEGGSTDTQYF.

This clone occurred a few times. The chain couples TRBV6-2 or TRBV6-3 to TRBJ1-4, with TRBD1 identical over 9 bases. Trimming removed 4 bases from V and 6 bases from J; junction bases left unmatched: 3. Germline CDR1 MNHEY, CDR2 SVGEGT. This CDR3 is built from 14 residues. The CDR3 bases are TGTGCCAGCAGTTCCGGACAGGGGTATGAAAAACTGTTTTTT. It encodes CASSSGQGYEKLFF.

V and J are TRBV28 and TRBJ2-7; unclear D gene. The CDR3 covers 13 residues. V was pared by 3 bases and J by 0 bases, with 6 bases between. Germline V gene sequence: CDR1 MDHEN, CDR2 SYDVKM. The CDR3 DNA is TGTGCCAGCAGTTTTGCCGCCTCCTACGAGCAGTACTTC. It translates to CASSFAASYEQYF. The entire variable domain, with the rest obtained from reference TRBV28 and TRBJ2-7, is as follows: DVKVTQSSRYLVKRTGEKVFLECVQDMDHENMFWYRQDPGLGLRLIYFSYDVKMKEKGDIPEGYSVSREKKERFSLILESASTNQTSMYLCASSFAASYEQYFGPGTRLTVT.

This chain links TRBV27 with TRBJ2-6; D uncertain. The germline V gene encodes CDR1 MNHEY and CDR2 SMNVEV (reference sequence). This CDR3 is built from 14 residues. V was shortened by 5 bases and J by 2 bases, with 7 bases between the two germline ends. This chain's CDR3 is CASSPGPGANVLTF. As DNA, the CDR3 is TGTGCCAGCAGTCCGGGCCCTGGGGCCAACGTCCTGACTTTC. Combining the CDR3 with reference TRBV27 and TRBJ2-6 gives the whole variable domain EAQVTQNPRYLITVTGKKLTVTCSQNMNHEYMSWYRQDPGLGLRQIYYSMNVEVTDKGDVPEGYKVSRKEKRNFPLILESPSPNQTSLYFCASSPGPGANVLTFGAGSRLTVL.

The rearrangement links TRBV6-2 or TRBV6-3 to TRBJ1-4, with D tentatively TRBD1 (5 bases). Germline V gene sequence: CDR1 MNHEY, CDR2 SVGEGT. The V gene lost 2 bases and the J gene lost 8 bases, with 21 bases spanning the gap. The CDR3 runs 17 residues. The CDR3 protein is CASSYTYGTPNVEKLFF. CDR3 DNA: TGTGCCAGCAGTTACACATACGGGACCCCGAATGTGGAAAAACTGTTTTTT.

The V call is TRBV4-1, the J call TRBJ2-3, with 7 bases identical to TRBD1. Unmatched junction bases numbered 3, after V lost 0 bases and J lost 0 bases. From germline, CDR1 is MGHRA and CDR2 YSYEKL. This CDR3 is built from 16 residues. The CDR3 region is CASSQEEGASTDTQYF. In nucleotides, the CDR3 is TGCGCCAGCAGCCAAGAAGAGGGGGCCAGCACAGATACGCAGTATTTT.

The chain is built from TRBV7-9 and TRBJ2-2; D unresolved. The CDR3 length is 14 residues. V lost 1 base, J lost 1 base, and 4 bases lay in between. The germline V gene has CDR1 SEHNR and CDR2 FQNEAQ (reference sequence). The CDR3 region is CASSLGRNTGELFF. The CDR3 nucleotides read TGTGCCAGCAGCTTAGGTCGGAACACCGGGGAGCTGTTTTTT.

The V gene is TRBV7-9, the J gene TRBJ2-2, with 9 nucleotides matching TRBD1. Trimming at V came to 5 bases and at J to 5 bases, leaving 6 bases not matched to a gene. CDR1 and CDR2 (germline): SEHNR, FQNEAQ (reference sequence). This CDR3 is built from 15 residues. DNA of the CDR3: TGTGCCAGCAGCAGAGGGACAGGGCCAACCGGGGAGCTGTTTTTT. It yields the protein CASSRGTGPTGELFF.

V usage is TRBV2 and J usage is TRBJ1-4; the D gene is possibly TRBD1 (6 bases). The CDR3 length is 14 residues. Per germline, CDR1 SNHLY and CDR2 FYNNEI. V lost 6 bases, J lost 8 bases, and 16 bases lay in between. As DNA, the CDR3 is TGTGCCAGCAGGCCGGACAGCCCAGTAGAAAAACTGTTTTTT. Protein product: CASRPDSPVEKLFF.

V usage is TRBV5-1 and J usage is TRBJ2-3, with D unclear. The V gene's germline CDR1 is SGHRS and CDR2 YFSETQ. The ends were cut back, 0 bases at V and 4 bases at J, with 12 bases in the middle. CDR3 length equals 15 residues. This chain's CDR3 is CASSLGVNRADTQYF. The CDR3 DNA reads as TGCGCCAGCAGCTTGGGAGTAAACCGGGCAGATACGCAGTATTTT.

The CDR3 DNA reads as TGTGCCAGCAGTTTAATCGGGGGGGGGCCCTACGAGCAGTACTTC. Protein product: CASSLIGGGPYEQYF. V is TRBV28 and J is TRBJ2-7; 8 nucleotides agree with TRBD2. V dropped 2 bases and J dropped 2; count of bases not matched to a gene: 5. Germline lookup yields CDR1 MDHEN and CDR2 SYDVKM. This CDR3 region has 15 residues.

V gene TRBV30 combines with J gene TRBJ1-4; tentative D call: TRBD1 (6 bases). This CDR3 spans 14 amino acids. Germline values: CDR1 GTSNPN, CDR2 SVGIG (reference sequence). Trimming took 2 bases from V and 6 from J, leaving 13 bases between them. DNA for the CDR3: TGTGCCTGGAGTTTAACAGGGTCGGATGAAAAACTGTTTTTT. Amino acids: CAWSLTGSDEKLFF.